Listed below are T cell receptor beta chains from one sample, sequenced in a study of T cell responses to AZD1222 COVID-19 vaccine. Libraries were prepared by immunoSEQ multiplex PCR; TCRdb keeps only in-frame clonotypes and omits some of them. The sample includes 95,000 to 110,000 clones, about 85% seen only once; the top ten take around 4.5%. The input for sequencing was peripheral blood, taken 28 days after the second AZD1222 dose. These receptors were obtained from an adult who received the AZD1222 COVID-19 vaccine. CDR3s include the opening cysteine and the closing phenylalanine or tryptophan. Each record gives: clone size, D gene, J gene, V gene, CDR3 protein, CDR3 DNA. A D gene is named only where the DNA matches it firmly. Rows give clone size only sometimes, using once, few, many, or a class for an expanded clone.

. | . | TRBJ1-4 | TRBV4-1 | CASSQLTGGNEKLFF | TGCGCCAGCAGCCAGTTGACAGGAGGGAATGAAAAACTGTTTTTT
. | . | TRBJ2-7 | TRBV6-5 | CASSYQDVTYEQYF | TGTGCCAGCAGTTACCAAGACGTAACCTACGAGCAGTACTTC
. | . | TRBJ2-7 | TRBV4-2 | CASSQDRDFTYEQYF | TGTGCCAGCAGCCAAGATAGGGACTTTACCTACGAGCAGTACTTC
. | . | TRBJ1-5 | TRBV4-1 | CASSHYADGNQPQHF | TGCGCCAGCAGCCATTACGCTGATGGCAATCAGCCCCAGCATTTT
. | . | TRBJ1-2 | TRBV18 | CASSPGPSDYGYTF | TGTGCCAGCTCCCCCGGACCTTCAGACTATGGCTACACCTTC
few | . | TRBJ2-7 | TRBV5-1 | CASSLDSEGYEQYF | TGCGCCAGCAGCTTGGATAGTGAGGGCTACGAGCAGTACTTC
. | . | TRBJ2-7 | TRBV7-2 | CASSLAGRVLIYEQYF | TGTGCCAGCAGCTTAGCGGGCCGGGTTTTAATCTACGAGCAGTACTTC
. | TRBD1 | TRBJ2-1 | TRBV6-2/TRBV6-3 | CASSPVGRGISGEQFF | TGTGCCAGCAGTCCCGTGGGCAGGGGGATATCGGGTGAGCAGTTCTTC
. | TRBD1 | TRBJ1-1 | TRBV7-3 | CASSEQGLNTEAFF | TGTGCCAGCAGCGAACAGGGGTTGAACACTGAAGCTTTCTTT
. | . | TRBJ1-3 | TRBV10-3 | CAISESGESSGNTIYF | TGTGCCATCAGTGAGTCCGGGGAGAGCTCTGGAAACACCATATATTTT
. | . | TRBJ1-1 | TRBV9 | CASSGFTGNTEAFF | TGTGCCAGCAGCGGATTTACAGGGAACACTGAAGCTTTCTTT
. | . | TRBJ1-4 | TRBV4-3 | CASSQGMSGGFTNEKLFF | TGCGCCAGCAGCCAAGGGATGAGCGGAGGGTTCACTAATGAAAAACTGTTTTTT
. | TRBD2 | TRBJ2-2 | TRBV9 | CASSVEGGGHTGELFF | TGTGCCAGCAGCGTAGAAGGCGGGGGACACACCGGGGAGCTGTTTTTT
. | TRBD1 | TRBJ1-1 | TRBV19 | CASHPTGDTEAFF | TGTGCCAGTCACCCAACAGGGGACACTGAAGCTTTCTTT
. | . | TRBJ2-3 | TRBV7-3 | CASKNRTSTDTQYF | TGTGCCAGCAAAAACAGGACTAGCACAGATACGCAGTATTTT
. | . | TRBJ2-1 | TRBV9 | CASSVWGTGDEQFF | TGTGCCAGCAGCGTATGGGGAACAGGAGATGAGCAGTTCTTC
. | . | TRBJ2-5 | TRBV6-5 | CACRDVFQETQYF | TGTGCCTGCCGGGACGTCTTCCAAGAGACCCAGTACTTC
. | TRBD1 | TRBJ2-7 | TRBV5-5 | CASSLGTGSSYEQYF | TGTGCCAGCAGCTTGGGGACAGGGAGCTCCTACGAGCAGTACTTC
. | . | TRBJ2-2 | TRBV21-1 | CASSSQGGGQGDATGELFF | TGTGCCAGCAGCTCCCAAGGGGGGGGACAGGGAGATGCGACCGGGGAGCTGTTTTTT
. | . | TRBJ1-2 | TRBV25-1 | CASSEYGDSGWDGYTF | TGTGCCAGCAGTGAATATGGAGACTCTGGGTGGGATGGCTACACCTTC
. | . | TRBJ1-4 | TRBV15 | CATSRVPQGPEKLFF | TGTGCCACCAGCAGAGTCCCACAGGGTCCTGAAAAACTGTTTTTT
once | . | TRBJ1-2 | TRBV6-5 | CASRDRDRYGYTF | TGTGCCAGCAGAGACCGGGACCGCTATGGCTACACCTTC
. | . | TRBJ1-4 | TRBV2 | CATTGGVFEKLFF | TGTGCCACCACGGGTGGGGTTTTTGAAAAACTGTTTTTT
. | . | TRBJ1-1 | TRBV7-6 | CASSLTQRNTEAFF | TGTGCCAGCAGCTTAACACAGAGGAACACTGAAGCTTTCTTT
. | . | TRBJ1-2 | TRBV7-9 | CASSVDMNYGYTF | TGTGCCAGCAGCGTCGACATGAACTATGGCTACACCTTC
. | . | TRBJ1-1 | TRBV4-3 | CASSQDKGVNTEAFF | TGCGCCAGCAGCCAAGATAAGGGAGTCAACACTGAAGCTTTCTTT
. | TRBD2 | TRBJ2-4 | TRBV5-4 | CASSFGGGDIQYF | TGTGCCAGCAGCTTCGGGGGAGGGGACATTCAGTACTTC
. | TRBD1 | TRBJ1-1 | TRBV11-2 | CASSFPDRETEAFF | TGTGCCAGCAGCTTCCCGGACAGGGAAACTGAAGCTTTCTTT
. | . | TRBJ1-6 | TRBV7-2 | CASSLAVNQGSPLHF | TGTGCCAGCAGCTTAGCGGTGAATCAGGGTTCACCCCTCCACTTT
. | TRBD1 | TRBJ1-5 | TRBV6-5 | CASSPRQGMTEPQHF | TGTGCCAGCAGCCCGAGACAGGGTATGACGGAGCCCCAGCATTTT
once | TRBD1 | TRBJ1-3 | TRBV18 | CASSPGQAGSSGNTIYF | TGTGCCAGCTCACCGGGACAGGCGGGTTCCTCTGGAAACACCATATATTTT
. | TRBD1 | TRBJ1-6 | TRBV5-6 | CASSLWLGTGHNSPLHF | TGTGCCAGCAGCTTGTGGCTCGGGACAGGGCATAATTCACCCCTCCACTTT
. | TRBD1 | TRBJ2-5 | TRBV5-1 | CARLDRGLRETQYF | TGCGCCCGACTGGACAGGGGGCTGAGGGAGACCCAGTACTTC
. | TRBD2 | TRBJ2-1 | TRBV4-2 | CASSQDASGGAGSYNEQFF | TGTGCCAGCAGCCAAGACGCTAGCGGGGGGGCGGGCTCCTACAATGAGCAGTTCTTC
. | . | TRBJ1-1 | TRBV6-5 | CASIEGLLTTEAFF | TGTGCCTCCATAGAAGGCCTTTTAACCACTGAAGCTTTCTTT
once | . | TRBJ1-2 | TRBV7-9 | CASRREDYGYTF | TGTGCCAGCAGGAGGGAAGACTATGGCTACACCTTC
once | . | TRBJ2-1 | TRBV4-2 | CASSQIGAEQFF | TGTGCCAGCAGCCAAATTGGGGCTGAGCAGTTCTTC
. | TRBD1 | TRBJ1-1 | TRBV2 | CASSEDGTGNTEAFF | TGTGCCAGCAGTGAAGACGGGACAGGGAACACTGAAGCTTTCTTT
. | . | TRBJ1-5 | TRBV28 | CATGRRGGNQPQHF | TGTGCCACCGGGCGGAGGGGTGGCAATCAGCCCCAGCATTTT
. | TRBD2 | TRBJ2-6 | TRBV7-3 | CASSFGAGGPSGANVLTF | TGTGCCAGCAGCTTTGGAGCGGGGGGACCATCGGGGGCCAACGTCCTGACTTTC
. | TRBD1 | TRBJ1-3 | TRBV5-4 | CASSLGQGARGNTIYF | TGTGCCAGCAGCCTAGGACAGGGGGCGCGGGGAAACACCATATATTTT
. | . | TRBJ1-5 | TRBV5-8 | CASSPGGDQPQHF | TGTGCCAGCAGCCCCGGGGGGGATCAGCCCCAGCATTTT
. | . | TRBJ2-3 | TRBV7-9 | CASSLSGGTDTQYF | TGTGCCAGCAGCTTATCAGGGGGGACAGATACGCAGTATTTT
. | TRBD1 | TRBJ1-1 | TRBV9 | CASSERGDRGRKTEAFF | TGTGCCAGCAGCGAACGTGGGGACAGGGGGCGAAAGACTGAAGCTTTCTTT
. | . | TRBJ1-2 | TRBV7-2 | CASSPAGKTYGYTF | TGTGCCAGCAGTCCCGCGGGGAAAACTTATGGCTACACCTTC
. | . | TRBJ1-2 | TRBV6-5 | CASSQDRLNYGYTF | TGTGCCAGCAGTCAGGACAGACTTAACTATGGCTACACCTTC
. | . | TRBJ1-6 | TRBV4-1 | CASSQDGTARNNSPLHF | TGCGCCAGCAGCCAAGATGGTACAGCTCGGAATAATTCACCCCTCCACTTT
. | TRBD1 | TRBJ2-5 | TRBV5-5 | CASSLGTGSQETQYF | TGTGCCAGCAGCTTGGGGACAGGAAGCCAAGAGACCCAGTACTTC
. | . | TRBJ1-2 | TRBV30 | CAWSLTFYGYTF | TGTGCCTGGAGCCTCACTTTTTATGGCTACACCTTC
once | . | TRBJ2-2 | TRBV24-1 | CATSDSESNTGELFF | TGTGCCACCAGTGATTCGGAGAGCAACACCGGGGAGCTGTTTTTT
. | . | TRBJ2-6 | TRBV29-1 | CSVDTGAAGANVLTF | TGCAGCGTTGATACGGGGGCGGCTGGGGCCAACGTCCTGACTTTC
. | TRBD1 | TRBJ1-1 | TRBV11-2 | CASSFSGTGGTEAFF | TGTGCCAGCAGCTTCTCCGGGACAGGGGGGACTGAAGCTTTCTTT
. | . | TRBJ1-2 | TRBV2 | CAGTGARLSNYGYTF | TGTGCCGGCACAGGTGCCCGCTTATCTAACTATGGCTACACCTTC
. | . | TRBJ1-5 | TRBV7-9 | CASSTGGTPLGQPQHF | TGTGCCAGCAGCACAGGTGGGACGCCGCTGGGTCAGCCCCAGCATTTT